These 29 T cell receptor beta chains were sequenced from one sample in a study of shared clonotypes between healthy human individuals. TCRdb keeps only in-frame clones here, not all; method: immunoSEQ multiplex PCR. This sample has about half a million clones, with more than 65% found just once. Sequencing used PBMCs. Source of these receptors: a woman aged 40 to 50 in good health. Some clones in this sample may be carry-over from other donors' samples.

This clone was seen only a few times. This rearrangement joins TRBV30 to TRBJ1-5; possible D gene TRBD1, 5 bases. The CDR3 spans 13 residues. Trimming left V 2 bases short and J 3 bases short, with 8 bases between. Looked up from germline, CDR1 is GTSNPN and CDR2 is SVGIG (reference sequence). The CDR3 DNA reads as TGTGCCTGGAGTACAGGATCCAATCAGCCCCAGCATTTT. This sequence encodes CAWSTGSNQPQHF.

The chain uses TRBV27 and TRBJ1-1; D not certain. The CDR3 is 14 amino acids. Germline V gene sequence: CDR1 MNHEY, CDR2 SMNVEV (reference sequence). Trimming cost V 3 bases and J 0 bases, with 8 bases left between them. The CDR3 protein is CASSFAGMNTEAFF. The CDR3 DNA reads TGTGCCAGCAGTTTCGCAGGCATGAACACTGAAGCTTTCTTT.

The chain couples TRBV11-2 to TRBJ2-1; 9 positions match TRBD1. With V trimmed by 2 bases and J by 3 bases, 8 bases remained unmatched. Germline V CDR1 and CDR2: SGHAT, FQNNGV. The CDR3 totals 17 residues. CDR3 in DNA: TGTGCCAGCAGCTTACAAATGACAGGGGGTTTCTACAATGAGCAGTTCTTC. Protein sequence: CASSLQMTGGFYNEQFF.

This chain links TRBV5-1 with TRBJ1-1; D not certain. The germline V gene has CDR1 SGHRS and CDR2 YFSETQ. The CDR3 runs to 15 residues. V was trimmed by 0 bases and J by 2 bases, leaving 11 bases between them. This CDR3 is CASSLEWGSNTEAFF. CDR3 bases: TGCGCCAGCAGCTTGGAGTGGGGAAGTAACACTGAAGCTTTCTTT.

This clone has a count of ten or more. The chain recombines TRBV5-5 with TRBJ1-2; unclear D gene. Germline CDR1 SGHKS, CDR2 YYEKEE (reference sequence). The CDR3 is 12 amino acids. Trimming pared 0 bases from V and 4 bases from J, leaving 4 bases between. DNA of the CDR3: TGTGCCAGCAGCTTGGCCAGCTATGGCTACACCTTC. Translating gives CASSLASYGYTF.

V usage is TRBV7-2 and J usage is TRBJ2-1; TRBD2 matches 8 bases. The germline V gene encodes CDR1 SGHTA and CDR2 FQGNSA. CDR3 length equals 15 residues. The V and J ends lost 6 bases and 0 bases, in that order; junction bases with no gene match: 4. The CDR3 sequence: CASRERGSSYNEQFF. Here the CDR3 DNA reads TGTGCCAGCAGAGAGCGGGGGAGCTCCTACAATGAGCAGTTCTTC.

V is TRBV7-9 and J is TRBJ2-1; 8 nucleotides match TRBD2. The germline V gene encodes CDR1 SEHNR and CDR2 FQNEAQ (reference sequence). V dropped 5 bases and J dropped 10; count of bases not matched to a gene: 13. The length of the CDR3 is 15 residues. The CDR3 DNA follows: TGTGCCAGCAGCCTTAGCGGGGCTTTACGGGGGGAGCAGTTCTTC. This translates into CASSLSGALRGEQFF.

The table lists this clone with many counts. The rearrangement uses TRBV7-3 and TRBJ2-1, with D perhaps TRBD1 (5 bases). This CDR3 is built from 17 residues. Trimming left V 3 bases short and J 5 bases short, with 20 bases between. The germline V gene encodes CDR1 SGHTA and CDR2 FQGTGA. Here the CDR3 DNA reads TGTGCCAGCAGCTTCATAAGTAGGGGCGCAGCCGACAATGAGCAGTTCTTC. Protein: CASSFISRGAADNEQFF.

The rearrangement links TRBV5-6 to TRBJ2-7; perhaps TRBD2 as D (6 bases). V shed 3 bases and J shed 2 bases, with 15 bases lying between them. This CDR3 comprises 15 residues. Germline lookup yields CDR1 SGHDT and CDR2 YYEEEE. CDR3 sequence reads: CASSWRGQEPYEQYF. CDR3 nucleotide sequence: TGTGCCAGCAGCTGGAGGGGTCAGGAGCCCTACGAGCAGTACTTC.

As concerns this clone: Other DNA sequences in the sample encode the same CDR3. The V and J genes are TRBV28 and TRBJ1-2; no reliable D call. The germline CDR1 and CDR2 sequences are MDHEN and SYDVKM. CDR3 length: 14 residues. V was trimmed by 3 bases and J by 5 bases, leaving 13 bases between them. The CDR3 loop is CASSFLAGGYGYTF. DNA of the CDR3: TGTGCCAGCAGTTTTCTGGCCGGAGGGTATGGCTACACCTTC.

V is TRBV6-5 and J is TRBJ2-5, with 7 bases fitting TRBD2. Unmatched junction bases numbered 6, after V lost 0 bases and J lost 2 bases. Germline values: CDR1 MNHEY, CDR2 SVGAGI. CDR3 length: 16 amino acids. CDR3 sequence reads: CASSYSTGRLQETQYF. CDR3 DNA sequence: TGTGCCAGCAGTTACTCGACCGGGAGGCTTCAAGAGACCCAGTACTTC.

This sequence joins TRBV5-1 and TRBJ2-6; maybe TRBD1 (6 bases). There are 17 residues in the CDR3. CDR1 and CDR2 (germline): SGHRS, YFSETQ. V was clipped by 2 bases and J by 1 base, with 13 bases between them. The CDR3 reads CASSFLPDSSGANVLTF. CDR3 bases: TGCGCCAGCAGCTTTTTACCGGACAGTTCTGGGGCCAACGTCCTGACTTTC. The variable domain in full, with the rest retrieved from reference TRBV5-1 and TRBJ2-6, is KAGVTQTPRYLIKTRGQQVTLSCSPISGHRSVSWYQQTPGQGLQFLFEYFSETQRNKGNFPGRFSGRQFSNSRSEMNVSTLELGDSALYLCASSFLPDSSGANVLTFGAGSRLTVL.

V is TRBV29-1 and J is TRBJ2-6; TRBD1 matches at 10 bases. The CDR3 contains 15 residues. J lost 1 base, V lost 5 bases, and 2 bases had no gene match. CDR1 is SQVTM and CDR2 is ANQGSEA in the germline V gene. For the CDR3, the DNA is TGCAGCGTTCGGGACAGGGGATCTGGGGCCAACGTCCTGACTTTC. This sequence encodes CSVRDRGSGANVLTF.

The chain is built from TRBV6-1 and TRBJ1-5; 7 positions agree with TRBD1. The CDR3 extends over 14 amino acids. CDR1 MNHNS and CDR2 SASEGT come from the germline V gene. Losses at the gene ends were 5 bases for V and 4 bases for J; bases not matched to a gene: 5. CDR3 sequence reads: CASSPRGWNQPQHF. CDR3 coding DNA: TGTGCCAGCAGTCCCAGGGGGTGGAATCAGCCCCAGCATTTT.

This chain joins TRBV6-5 and TRBJ1-5; TRBD1 matches 7 bases. Germline V lookup: CDR1 MNHEY, CDR2 SVGAGI. The CDR3 has 13 residues. Trimming at V came to 8 bases and at J to 5 bases, leaving 6 bases not matched to a gene. CDR3 coding DNA: TGTGCCAGCGGTAGGACAGGAGATCAGCCCCAGCATTTT. Protein product: CASGRTGDQPQHF.

This clone was recorded many times. The chain carries TRBV28 and TRBJ1-6, with 8 bases fitting TRBD1. This CDR3 region has 16 residues. V lost 4 bases, J lost 6 bases, and 8 bases stayed unmatched. Germline-derived CDR1 and CDR2 are MDHEN and SYDVKM. The CDR3 nucleotides read TGTGCCAGCAGTTACTGGGGCACAGGGGGTAATTCACCCCTCCACTTT. This sequence encodes CASSYWGTGGNSPLHF.

The genes are TRBV27 and TRBJ2-2, with D possibly being TRBD1 or TRBD2 (5 bases each). Trimming shortened V by 4 bases and J by 2 bases, and 11 bases separated the two germline ends. Germline V gene data show CDR1 as MNHEY and CDR2 as SMNVEV (reference sequence). The CDR3 has 15 amino acids. CDR3: CASSSRDHNTGELFF. The CDR3 region has the DNA TGTGCCAGCAGTTCCCGGGACCATAACACCGGGGAGCTGTTTTTT.

The rearrangement links TRBV9 to TRBJ2-1; D is perhaps TRBD1 or TRBD2 (5 bases each). Germline CDR1 SGDLS, CDR2 YYNGEE. V lost 0 bases to trimming and J lost 5 bases, with 9 bases between them. This CDR3 contains 14 residues. CDR3 residues: CASSVGGRHNEQFF. Written as DNA, the CDR3 is TGTGCCAGCAGCGTAGGGGGACGCCACAATGAGCAGTTCTTC.

The chain joins TRBV7-2 to TRBJ1-4; TRBD1 is a possible D gene (6 bases). This CDR3 spans 14 amino acids. Trimming removed 6 bases at V and 8 bases at J, with 16 bases between. Germline CDR1 and CDR2: SGHTA and FQGNSA. For the CDR3, the DNA is TGTGCCAGCAGTCCGGACAGTCATTACGAAAAACTGTTTTTT. Its translation: CASSPDSHYEKLFF.

The chain joins TRBV18 to TRBJ2-3, with no clear D. This CDR3 has 15 residues. CDR1 is KGHSH, CDR2 LQKENI, per germline. The V and J ends lost 5 bases and 0 bases respectively, with 12 bases between them. The chain's CDR3 is CASSGLGRSTDTQYF. The CDR3 DNA reads TGTGCCAGCTCAGGGCTCGGTCGAAGCACAGATACGCAGTATTTT.

This sequence joins TRBV28 and TRBJ2-7, with 10 bases fitting TRBD1. CDR3 length equals 16 residues. Germline CDR1 reads MDHEN; CDR2 reads SYDVKM. J gave up 4 bases and V 4 bases, and 10 bases lay outside the gene matches. The DNA for the CDR3 is TGTGCCAGCAGTTCCCCGGGACAGGGGATAGGGTACGAGCAGTACTTC. Translated: CASSSPGQGIGYEQYF.

The chain uses TRBV30 and TRBJ2-1; 11 nucleotides agree with TRBD2. CDR3 size: 15 residues. V was pared by 3 bases and J by 8 bases, with 9 bases of the junction left unmatched. The germline gives CDR1 GTSNPN, CDR2 SVGIG (reference sequence). DNA of the CDR3: TGTGCCTGGAGCGACCTAGCGGGAGGACCTGATGAGCAGTTCTTC. Translated: CAWSDLAGGPDEQFF.

This chain connects TRBV27 to TRBJ2-2; D is uncertain. Trimming took 6 bases from V and 1 from J, leaving 9 bases between them. Germline-derived CDR1 and CDR2 are MNHEY and SMNVEV (reference sequence). CDR3 length: 14 residues. In DNA, the CDR3 is TGTGCCAGCAGCCGGTGGCAGAACACCGGGGAGCTGTTTTTT. Translating it yields CASSRWQNTGELFF.

V usage is TRBV5-1 and J usage is TRBJ2-1; 10 bases are shared with TRBD2. Germline values: CDR1 SGHRS, CDR2 YFSETQ. After removal of 0 bases from V and 8 bases from J, the junction contained 5 bases not matched to a gene. This CDR3 contains 15 residues. CDR3 DNA: TGCGCCAGCAGCTTGGGGCTAGCGGGAGTATATGAGCAGTTCTTC. This translates into CASSLGLAGVYEQFF.

The sample holds a few counts of this clone. The genes are TRBV21-1 and TRBJ2-7; the DNA was not compared with TRBD2, the D call given in the table. TRBV21-1 constitutes a pseudogene. CDR3 size: 17 residues. The CDR3 bases are TGTGCCAGCAGCTCTCCCGGGGGGCAGACTTTAACCTACGAGCAGTACTTC. The encoded protein is CASSSPGGQTLTYEQYF.

The J gene is TRBJ2-5, the V gene TRBV2; D remains ambiguous. This CDR3 is 15 amino acids long. Trimming left V 4 bases short and J 2 bases short, with 14 bases between. In germline, CDR1 is SNHLY, CDR2 FYNNEI. The CDR3 DNA follows: TGTGCCAGCAGTGTTGGGTCCCACGGGCAAGAGACCCAGTACTTC. Translation gives CASSVGSHGQETQYF.

The chain carries TRBV27 and TRBJ1-2; TRBD1 aligns across 8 bases. This CDR3 has 15 residues. Germline CDR1 and CDR2: MNHEY and SMNVEV (reference sequence). V was clipped by 4 bases and J by 5 bases; unmatched bases: 9. CDR3 bases: TGTGCCAGCAGTTCGCGGGCAGGGGGCGGGTATGGCTACACCTTC. It is translated as CASSSRAGGGYGYTF.

For this clone: A far larger clone is one base from this, pointing to a likely read error. CDR3 nucleotide sequence: TGTGCCAGCAGCCCCCGAGAGACCCAGTACTTC. Residues: CASSPRETQYF. The chain has TRBV11-2 and TRBJ2-5, with D hard to call. Germline CDR1 reads SGHAT; CDR2 reads FQNNGV. The V and J ends lost 5 bases and 4 bases respectively, with 5 bases between them. CDR3 length: 11 residues. The variable domain in full, with the rest retrieved from reference TRBV11-2 and TRBJ2-5, is EAGVAQSPRYKIIEKRQSVAFWCNPISGHATLYWYQQILGQGPKLLIQFQNNGVVDDSQLPKDRFSAERLKGVDSTLKIQPAKLEDSAVYLCASSPRETQYFGPGTRLLVL.

The chain is built from TRBV6-6 and TRBJ1-2, with TRBD1 matching over 7 bases. Germline V gene lookup returns CDR1 MNHNY and CDR2 SVGAGI (reference sequence). The CDR3 loop spans 14 amino acids. Germline trimming cut 2 bases from V and 4 bases from J; bases unmatched to any gene: 4. The CDR3 sequence is CASSYGAGGYGYTF. CDR3 nucleotides: TGTGCCAGCAGTTACGGGGCAGGGGGCTATGGCTACACCTTC.